Here is one T cell receptor beta chain with its context. Its antigen is not known. Germline CDR1 and CDR2: ENHRY and SYGVKD. CDR3 size: 19 residues. J was trimmed by 2 bases and V by 4 bases; bases with no gene match: 14. This sample is part of a study of OX40 agonist ivuxolimab in advanced cancers. Study results and caveats: Relative to CD4+ cells, CD8+ T cells on average had more expanded clones.

Clones were read by immunoSEQ multiplex PCR, and TCRdb kept only the in-frame ones, dropping some. The table shows about 82,000 clones, with approximately 87% occurring only once. The sequenced sample was CD4+ or CD8+ T cells sorted from blood, obtained in a trial of the OX40 agonist ivuxolimab. This sequence originates from an adult with an advanced solid tumor such as melanoma, head and neck, liver or kidney cancer. This rearrangement joins TRBV10-3 to TRBJ2-6; 7 bases map to TRBD1. The CDR3 sequence: CAISGGIGGDPPGANVLTF. For the CDR3, the DNA is TGTGCCATCAGTGGGGGGATAGGGGGCGACCCTCCTGGGGCCAACGTCCTGACTTTC.